Listed below are T cell receptor beta chains from one sample, sequenced in a study of identifying expanded T cells in peripheral blood. Data came from immunoSEQ multiplex PCR; TCRdb stores just in-frame clones and leaves some out. This table holds approximately 81,000 clones, roughly 84% found once. Sequenced sample: blood. The receptors were sampled from a person between 18 and 75 years old in good health. CDR3s include the opening cysteine and the closing phenylalanine or tryptophan. Each record gives: V gene, J gene, clone size, D gene, CDR3 protein, CDR3 DNA. The D gene is left open where the match is weak. Rows give clone size only sometimes, using once, few, many, or a class for an expanded clone.

>TRBV6-4|TRBJ2-4|NA|NA
CASSDSKGLAKNIQYF
TGTGCCAGCAGTGACTCGAAGGGGCTAGCCAAAAACATTCAGTACTTC
>TRBV4-2|TRBJ1-2|NA|NA
CASSQELGVGYGYTF
TGTGCCAGCAGCCAAGAACTAGGGGTCGGGTATGGCTACACCTTC
>TRBV27|TRBJ1-4|NA|NA
CASSQINRFKLFF
TGTGCCAGCAGTCAAATCAACAGGTTCAAACTGTTTTTT
>TRBV29-1|TRBJ2-5|NA|TRBD2
CSVEGDIGLAGAQETQYF
TGCAGCGTTGAAGGGGACATCGGACTAGCGGGAGCCCAAGAGACCCAGTACTTC
>TRBV28|TRBJ1-5|NA|TRBD1
CASIRQAERQGNQPQHF
TGTGCCAGCATTAGACAAGCTGAGAGACAGGGGAATCAGCCCCAGCATTTT
>TRBV28|TRBJ2-5|NA|NA
CATHLGETQYF
TGTGCCACCCACCTGGGGGAGACCCAGTACTTC
>TRBV5-1|TRBJ2-2|NA|NA
CACKTGMNTGELFF
TGCGCCTGCAAAACAGGAATGAACACCGGGGAGCTGTTTTTT
>TRBV10-3|TRBJ2-7|NA|TRBD2
CAATGLAGPYEQYF
TGTGCCGCCACCGGACTAGCGGGTCCCTACGAGCAGTACTTC
>TRBV5-1|TRBJ2-7|NA|NA
CASSFEGAGLRYEQYF
TGCGCCAGCAGCTTCGAGGGCGCGGGATTACGGTACGAGCAGTACTTC
>TRBV27|TRBJ2-3|NA|NA
CASRRQAYTDTQYF
TGTGCCAGCAGGCGACAGGCGTACACAGATACGCAGTATTTT
>TRBV11-2|TRBJ2-7|NA|TRBD2
CASSLVTGTSGSYEQYF
TGTGCCAGCAGCTTAGTGACCGGGACTAGCGGCTCCTACGAGCAGTACTTC
>TRBV19|TRBJ2-6|NA|NA
CASMMAAGANVLTF
TGTGCCAGTATGATGGCAGCCGGGGCCAACGTCCTGACTTTC
>TRBV19|TRBJ2-5|NA|NA
CASSPGVWETQYF
TGTGCCAGTAGTCCAGGGGTTTGGGAGACCCAGTACTTC
>TRBV30|TRBJ1-3|NA|NA
CASSVGHHVVGSGNTIYF
TGTGCCTCAAGTGTGGGACACCACGTCGTGGGCTCTGGAAACACCATATATTTT
>TRBV19|TRBJ1-5|NA|NA
CASSTEGEQPQHF
TGTGCCAGTAGTACGGAGGGGGAGCAGCCCCAGCATTTT
>TRBV19|TRBJ1-5|NA|TRBD1
CASSGTGGNQPQHF
TGTGCCAGTAGTGGGACAGGAGGCAATCAGCCCCAGCATTTT
>TRBV4-3|TRBJ2-2|NA|TRBD2
CASSQDLPSGSAGELFF
TGCGCCAGCAGCCAAGATCTACCTAGCGGGAGTGCTGGGGAGCTGTTTTTT
>TRBV11-2|TRBJ1-2|NA|TRBD1
CASSPIRDRGLYGYTF
TGTGCCAGCAGCCCAATTCGGGACAGGGGTCTCTATGGCTACACCTTC
>TRBV19|TRBJ2-4|NA|TRBD1
CASSIGTGTQGVF
TGTGCCAGTAGTATAGGGACAGGTACCCAAGGGGTCTTC
>TRBV4-1|TRBJ1-3|NA|NA
CASSQGTSEDTIYF
TGCGCCAGCAGCCAGGGGACATCGGAAGACACCATATATTTT
>TRBV28|TRBJ1-5|once|NA
CASSFEGKGGNQPQHF
TGTGCCAGCAGTTTTGAGGGGAAAGGGGGCAATCAGCCCCAGCATTTT
>TRBV14|TRBJ2-7|NA|NA
CASSQELRPVSYEQYF
TGTGCCAGCAGCCAAGAGCTCCGACCCGTCTCCTACGAGCAGTACTTC
>TRBV4-3|TRBJ1-4|NA|NA
CASSQDFGAGNEKLFF
TGCGCCAGCAGCCAAGACTTCGGGGCAGGGAATGAAAAACTGTTTTTT
>TRBV29-1|TRBJ1-1|NA|TRBD1
CSVNRGGNTEAFF
TGCAGCGTTAACAGGGGGGGGAACACTGAAGCTTTCTTT
>TRBV5-6|TRBJ2-5|NA|NA
CASSLGSEETQYF
TGTGCCAGCAGCTTGGGGTCAGAAGAGACCCAGTACTTC
>TRBV5-1|TRBJ2-2|NA|TRBD2
CASSLAIGSGSVRRELFF
TGCGCCAGCAGCTTGGCCATCGGGAGCGGGAGCGTCCGTAGGGAGCTGTTTTTT
>TRBV19|TRBJ2-3|few|TRBD1
CASSIGGQGRADTQYF
TGTGCCAGTAGTATAGGTGGACAGGGAAGGGCAGATACGCAGTATTTT
>TRBV5-8|TRBJ2-7|NA|TRBD1
CASSPGQGGPYYEQYF
TGTGCCAGCAGCCCGGGACAGGGGGGCCCATACTACGAGCAGTACTTC
>TRBV2|TRBJ1-4|NA|NA
CASSSFDQPTNEKLFF
TGTGCCAGCAGTTCTTTCGATCAACCAACTAATGAAAAACTGTTTTTT